These 15 T cell receptor beta chains came from one sample sequenced in a study of blood T cell repertoires in COVID-19. Produced via immunoSEQ multiplex PCR; TCRdb's table is partial and in-frame only. The sample contains 150,000 to 200,000 clones, around four fifths of which appear only once. The material sequenced was peripheral blood. The receptors originated from a woman in her 70s with COVID-19, enrolled during active disease.

The rearrangement links TRBV28 to TRBJ2-5; D might be TRBD1 (6 bases). Germline-derived CDR1 and CDR2 are MDHEN and SYDVKM. This CDR3 has 14 residues. Trimming removed 6 bases from V and 4 bases from J, with 15 bases in between. The CDR3 protein is CASRASGGAETQYF. The CDR3 DNA reads as TGTGCCAGCAGGGCATCTGGGGGCGCAGAGACCCAGTACTTC.

This chain joins TRBV30 and TRBJ1-2; 7 positions agree with TRBD1. The V gene's germline CDR1 is GTSNPN and CDR2 SVGIG (reference sequence). The V gene end was trimmed by 5 bases and the J gene end by 6 bases; junction bases not matched to a gene: 15. This CDR3 region has 15 residues. The CDR3 DNA is TGTGCCTGGGAGAGATTGAGCCGGGACAGCCATGGCTACACCTTC. The encoded protein is CAWERLSRDSHGYTF.

The genes are TRBV6-5 and TRBJ2-6; no firm D call. Germline CDR1 reads MNHEY; CDR2 reads SVGAGI. This CDR3 spans 14 amino acids. Trimming left V 4 bases short and J 3 bases short, with 7 bases between. The CDR3 region is CASSFSIGANVLTF. The CDR3 DNA sequence: TGTGCCAGCAGTTTTAGCATTGGGGCCAACGTCCTGACTTTC.

This clone was picked up a small number of times. This chain links TRBV3-1 (or the pseudogene TRBV3-2) with TRBJ1-5; D uncertain. Looked up from germline, CDR1 is LGHDT and CDR2 is YNNKEL (reference sequence). CDR3 length equals 15 residues. V shed 5 bases and J shed 5 bases, with 16 bases lying between them. Here the CDR3 DNA reads TGTGCCAGCAGCAAGGACGGGAGAAGGGATCAGCCCCAGCATTTT. Translation: CASSKDGRRDQPQHF.

The gene calls are TRBV9 and TRBJ2-1, with 8 bases identical to TRBD2. Germline values: CDR1 SGDLS, CDR2 YYNGEE. With V trimmed by 0 bases and J by 0 bases, 2 bases remained unmatched. The CDR3 runs to 16 residues. The CDR3 sequence: CASSVVTSGSYNEQFF. CDR3 DNA: TGTGCCAGCAGCGTAGTCACTAGCGGCTCCTACAATGAGCAGTTCTTC.

The chain uses TRBV19 and TRBJ2-1; D is perhaps TRBD1 (5 bases). CDR3 size: 13 residues. Germline V CDR1 and CDR2: LNHDA, SQIVND (reference sequence). V lost 3 bases and J 10 bases, leaving 13 bases between the germline ends. This CDR3 is CASSMTAMGEQFF. CDR3 coding DNA: TGTGCCAGTAGTATGACAGCAATGGGGGAGCAGTTCTTC.

V is TRBV4-1 and J is TRBJ2-1; TRBD2 aligns across 9 bases. The CDR3 spans 16 residues. Losses at the gene ends were 1 base for V and 1 base for J; bases not matched to a gene: 2. Germline V CDR1 and CDR2: MGHRA, YSYEKL. Here the CDR3 reads CASSQASGGSYNEQFF. CDR3 bases: TGCGCCAGCAGCCAAGCCAGCGGGGGGTCCTACAATGAGCAGTTCTTC.

This chain links TRBV5-4 with TRBJ1-1, with 8 bases matching TRBD1. This CDR3 is 13 amino acids long. Germline-derived CDR1 and CDR2 are SGHNT and YYREEE (reference sequence). The V segment lost 4 bases and the J segment 10 bases; nucleotides outside the gene matches: 9. The CDR3 nucleotides read TGTGCCAGCAGCCGCGACCGGACAGGGCCAGCTTTCTTT. Its protein is CASSRDRTGPAFF. Drawing the rest from reference TRBV5-4 and TRBJ1-1, the complete variable domain is ETGVTQSPTHLIKTRGQQVTLRCSSQSGHNTVSWYQQALGQGPQFIFQYYREEENGRGNFPPRFSGLQFPNYSSELNVNALELDDSALYLCASSRDRTGPAFFGQGTRLTVV.

The rearrangement joins TRBV5-1 to TRBJ2-5; TRBD1 agrees at 9 bases. Trimming cost V 4 bases and J 4 bases; bases outside gene matches: 8. Per germline, CDR1 SGHRS and CDR2 YFSETQ. The CDR3 is 15 amino acids. The CDR3 here is CASSVLQGAGETQYF. The CDR3 coding sequence is TGCGCCAGCAGCGTCTTACAGGGGGCGGGAGAGACCCAGTACTTC.

V and J are TRBV19 and TRBJ2-1; 10 bases map to TRBD2. The CDR3 has 16 residues. J was trimmed by 10 bases and V by 3 bases; bases with no gene match: 12. Germline CDR1 LNHDA, CDR2 SQIVND (reference sequence). For the CDR3, the DNA is TGTGCCAGTAGTATGTTCGGGACTAGCGCTATCCGAGAGCAGTTCTTC. Its translation: CASSMFGTSAIREQFF.

The chain links TRBV2 to TRBJ1-5, with a tentative D call TRBD1 (5 bases). This CDR3 comprises 15 residues. Germline V CDR1 and CDR2: SNHLY, FYNNEI. Trimming cost V 2 bases and J 4 bases, with 12 bases left between them. The CDR3 nucleotides are TGTGCCAGCAGTGAAATTTCAGGGTCTAATCAGCCCCAGCATTTT. Translating gives CASSEISGSNQPQHF. The full variable domain, with the rest looked up from reference TRBV2 and TRBJ1-5, is EPEVTQTPSHQVTQMGQEVILRCVPISNHLYFYWYRQILGQKVEFLVSFYNNEISEKSEIFDDQFSVERPDGSNFTLKIRSTKLEDSAMYFCASSEISGSNQPQHFGDGTRLSIL.

This clone was seen only once. The chain uses TRBV7-8 and TRBJ1-4; TRBD1 aligns across 8 bases. V dropped 5 bases and J dropped 5; count of bases not matched to a gene: 7. The CDR3 extends over 15 amino acids. Germline CDR1 reads SGHVS; CDR2 reads FQNEAQ. For the CDR3, the DNA is TGTGCCAGCAGCCGGATATGGACAGGGAATGAAAAACTGTTTTTT. Translating it yields CASSRIWTGNEKLFF. The whole variable domain, filled in from reference TRBV7-8 and TRBJ1-4, reads GAGVSQSPRYKVAKRGQDVALRCDPISGHVSLFWYQQALGQGPEFLTYFQNEAQLDKSGLPSDRFFAERPEGSVSTLKIQRTQQEDSAVYLCASSRIWTGNEKLFFGSGTQLSVL.

The chain is built from TRBV5-1 and TRBJ2-3; no clear D. Trimming cost V 2 bases and J 1 base, with 11 bases left between them. The CDR3 runs 15 residues. Germline loops: CDR1 SGHRS, CDR2 YFSETQ. This CDR3 is CASSLTASRTDTQYF. CDR3 nucleotide sequence: TGCGCCAGCAGCTTAACAGCCTCTCGCACAGATACGCAGTATTTT. Drawing the rest from reference TRBV5-1 and TRBJ2-3, the complete variable domain is KAGVTQTPRYLIKTRGQQVTLSCSPISGHRSVSWYQQTPGQGLQFLFEYFSETQRNKGNFPGRFSGRQFSNSRSEMNVSTLELGDSALYLCASSLTASRTDTQYFGPGTRLTVL.

The V call is TRBV3-1 (or the pseudogene TRBV3-2), the J call TRBJ1-2; no firm D call. The V end lost 0 bases, the J end lost 6 bases, and 8 bases lay between the germline ends. The germline V gene has CDR1 LGHDT and CDR2 YNNKEL (reference sequence). This CDR3 is 13 amino acids long. This CDR3 reads CASSQDAYDGYTF. The DNA of the CDR3 is TGTGCCAGCAGCCAAGACGCCTACGATGGCTACACCTTC.

The chain is built from TRBV7-2 and TRBJ1-4, with a possible D match to TRBD1 (6 bases). Trimming took 1 base from V and 6 from J, leaving 12 bases between them. In germline, CDR1 is SGHTA, CDR2 FQGNSA. This CDR3 has 15 residues. The CDR3 DNA reads TGTGCCAGCAGCTTAGACGGGGGGCTTCATGAAAAACTGTTTTTT. As protein: CASSLDGGLHEKLFF.